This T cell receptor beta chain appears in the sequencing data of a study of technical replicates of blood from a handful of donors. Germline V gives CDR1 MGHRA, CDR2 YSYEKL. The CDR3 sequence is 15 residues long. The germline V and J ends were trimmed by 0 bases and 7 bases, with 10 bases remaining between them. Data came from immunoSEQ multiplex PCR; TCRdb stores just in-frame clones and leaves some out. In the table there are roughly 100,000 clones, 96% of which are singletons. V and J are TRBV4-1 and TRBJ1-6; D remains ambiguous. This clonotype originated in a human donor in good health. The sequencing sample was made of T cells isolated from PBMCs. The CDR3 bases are TGCGCCAGCAGCCAAGATAAGTACCGGAATTCACCCCTCCACTTT. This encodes CASSQDKYRNSPLHF.